This T cell receptor (beta chain) was sequenced for a study of blood T cell repertoires in COVID-19. The table came from immunoSEQ multiplex PCR; TCRdb's copy has only in-frame clones and leaves some out. The data contain 200,000 to 250,000 clones, around 83% of them singletons. The CDR3 is 13 residues long. The V gene's germline CDR1 is SGHRS and CDR2 YFSETQ. V was pared by 0 bases and J by 7 bases, with 8 bases between. Turning to this clone: Other DNA sequences of this sample code for an identical CDR3.

The TCR comes from a woman in her forties or fifties with COVID-19, enrolled during active disease. The sequenced sample was peripheral blood. The chain recombines TRBV5-1 with TRBJ2-1; maybe TRBD2 (6 bases). CDR3 sequence reads: CASSLAGGNEQFF. In DNA form, the CDR3 reads TGCGCCAGCAGCTTGGCTGGGGGGAATGAGCAGTTCTTC.